These 28 T cell receptor beta chains were sequenced from one sample in a study of Ad26.COV2.S vaccination and SARS-CoV-2 variants. Treatment here: roughly 19 received Ad26.COV2.S at low or high dose, single or two shots; 5 received placebo; per-sample allocation not given. Sample collection was performed on day 63 after the first vaccine or placebo injection. Repertoires were generated with immunoSEQ multiplex PCR, while TCRdb's copy carries only in-frame clones and drops some. The sample has 500,000 or so clones, roughly 87% seen once. Material: peripheral blood, obtained in a trial of Ad26.COV2.S vaccine versus placebo. The receptor source for this set is a person aged 18 to 65 who received the Ad26.COV2.S COVID-19 vaccine or a placebo.

This clone has a handful of counts. The chain couples TRBV5-1 to TRBJ1-4; a possible D gene is TRBD1 (5 bases). The CDR3 consists of 14 residues. From germline, CDR1 is SGHRS and CDR2 YFSETQ. Trimming took off 0 bases at V and 7 bases at J, with 10 bases between the two ends. This CDR3 is CASSLEGATEKLFF. DNA for the CDR3: TGCGCCAGCAGCTTGGAAGGGGCGACTGAAAAACTGTTTTTT.

This chain uses TRBV27 with TRBJ2-7, with D tentatively TRBD2 (6 bases). The CDR3 covers 13 residues. V lost 2 bases and J 7 bases, leaving 12 bases between the germline ends. Germline lookup yields CDR1 MNHEY and CDR2 SMNVEV (reference sequence). The CDR3 nucleotides read TGTGCCAGCAGTTTACGACCGGCGGGGGAGCAGTACTTC. Its translation is CASSLRPAGEQYF.

The gene calls are TRBV9 and TRBJ1-6, with D unclear. V shed 0 bases and J shed 0 bases, with 10 bases lying between them. Germline lookup yields CDR1 SGDLS and CDR2 YYNGEE. The CDR3 spans 17 residues. The CDR3 reads CASSVGMRFSYNSPLHF. The CDR3 nucleotides are TGTGCCAGCAGCGTAGGGATGAGGTTCTCCTATAATTCACCCCTCCACTTT.

The J gene is TRBJ1-1, the V gene TRBV7-2; 11 bases agree with TRBD1. The CDR3 loop spans 16 amino acids. Trimming at V came to 5 bases and at J to 4 bases, leaving 9 bases not matched to a gene. In germline, CDR1 is SGHTA, CDR2 FQGNSA. CDR3 sequence reads: CASSPDPGTGGTEAFF. Written as DNA, the CDR3 is TGTGCCAGCAGCCCAGACCCCGGGACAGGGGGCACTGAAGCTTTCTTT.

J is TRBJ2-4 and V is TRBV7-2; no clear D gene. Trimming removed 1 base from V and 0 bases from J, with 13 bases in between. CDR3 length equals 17 residues. From germline, CDR1 is SGHTA and CDR2 FQGNSA. The CDR3: CASSLGWDHLAKNIQYF. The CDR3 DNA follows: TGTGCCAGCAGCTTAGGGTGGGATCACCTAGCCAAAAACATTCAGTACTTC.

This chain uses TRBV4-3 with TRBJ1-4; 7 bases are shared with TRBD1. The CDR3 contains 12 residues. Germline V gene data show CDR1 as LGHNA and CDR2 as YSLEER. Losses at the gene ends were 3 bases for V and 9 bases for J; bases not matched to a gene: 1. For the CDR3, the DNA is TGCGCCAGCAGCCAGAGGGGGCAAAAACTGTTTTTT. Its protein is CASSQRGQKLFF.

The chain has TRBV10-3 and TRBJ2-5, with no clear D. The V end lost 1 base, the J end lost 3 bases, and 15 bases lay between the germline ends. CDR1 ENHRY and CDR2 SYGVKD come from the germline V gene. This CDR3 has 16 residues. CDR3 protein: CAISELLRTAKETQYF. In DNA, the CDR3 is TGTGCCATCAGTGAGTTACTTAGGACGGCAAAAGAGACCCAGTACTTC.

This chain connects TRBV27 to TRBJ1-4; tentative D call: TRBD1 (5 bases). From germline, CDR1 is MNHEY and CDR2 SMNVEV (reference sequence). There are 14 residues in the CDR3. V lost 1 base and J 7 bases, leaving 10 bases between the germline ends. The CDR3 bases are TGTGCCAGCAGTTTATGGCAGGGAGGTGAAAAACTGTTTTTT. Translated: CASSLWQGGEKLFF. The entire variable domain, with the rest obtained from reference TRBV27 and TRBJ1-4, is as follows: EAQVTQNPRYLITVTGKKLTVTCSQNMNHEYMSWYRQDPGLGLRQIYYSMNVEVTDKGDVPEGYKVSRKEKRNFPLILESPSPNQTSLYFCASSLWQGGEKLFFGSGTQLSVL.

This clone was found once. The chain employs TRBV13 and TRBJ2-7; D is possibly TRBD1 (6 bases). CDR1 is PRHDT and CDR2 is FYEKMQ in the germline V gene (reference sequence). Deletions cut 5 bases from V and 2 bases from J, with 13 bases between. This CDR3 has 14 residues. The CDR3 sequence is CASSIETGTYEQYF. CDR3 nucleotides: TGTGCCAGCAGCATCGAGACAGGCACCTACGAGCAGTACTTC.

The chain is built from TRBV28 and TRBJ1-1; D gene ambiguous. CDR3 length equals 13 residues. Trimming pared 1 base from V and 10 bases from J, leaving 13 bases between. Germline values: CDR1 MDHEN, CDR2 SYDVKM. The DNA of the CDR3 is TGTGCCAGCAGTTTATTTCAGGCTAGAGGAGCTTTCTTT. This sequence encodes CASSLFQARGAFF.

This chain links TRBV28 with TRBJ1-2; D gene unclear. Trimming shortened V by 3 bases and J by 5 bases, and 7 bases separated the two germline ends. CDR1 and CDR2 from the germline V gene are MDHEN and SYDVKM. CDR3 length: 12 residues. CDR3 protein: CASSLIRYGYTF. CDR3 DNA sequence: TGTGCCAGCAGTTTGATCCGGTATGGCTACACCTTC.

The gene calls are TRBV12-3 or TRBV12-4 and TRBJ1-3; D gene unclear. V was shortened by 0 bases and J by 8 bases, with 8 bases between the two germline ends. The CDR3 covers 13 residues. The CDR3 DNA is TGTGCCAGCAGTTTAGCCACGAGGGACACCATATATTTT. It yields the protein CASSLATRDTIYF.

This clone was recorded once. The chain has TRBV7-3 and TRBJ2-5, with D perhaps TRBD2 (6 bases). The CDR3 covers 15 residues. Trimming took off 1 base at V and 5 bases at J, with 14 bases between the two ends. The germline CDR1 and CDR2 sequences are SGHTA and FQGTGA. This chain's CDR3 is CASSLMGGSRETQYF. Written as DNA, the CDR3 is TGTGCCAGCAGCTTAATGGGAGGTTCTAGGGAGACCCAGTACTTC.

This clone showed up just once. J is TRBJ2-2 and V is TRBV5-1, with TRBD2 matching 7 bases. This CDR3 contains 18 residues. V gave up 0 bases and J gave up 1 base; unmatched junction bases: 9. Germline loops: CDR1 SGHRS, CDR2 YFSETQ. The CDR3 here is CASSLGDYAGGNTGELFF. The CDR3 DNA sequence: TGCGCCAGCAGCTTGGGGGACTACGCGGGTGGGAACACCGGGGAGCTGTTTTTT.

This sequence joins TRBV6-2 or TRBV6-3 and TRBJ2-1, with TRBD2 matching 8 bases. Germline V gives CDR1 MNHEY, CDR2 SVGEGT. This CDR3 is built from 16 residues. The J segment lost 7 bases and the V segment lost 1 base, leaving 9 bases of the junction unmatched. The CDR3 loop reads CASSYLFGRVKNEQFF. In nucleotides, the CDR3 is TGTGCCAGCAGTTACTTATTCGGGAGGGTCAAGAATGAGCAGTTCTTC.

The chain joins TRBV12-3 or TRBV12-4 to TRBJ2-5; unclear D gene. Trimming left V 6 bases short and J 5 bases short, with 7 bases between. This CDR3 is 11 amino acids long. Here the CDR3 DNA reads TGTGCCAGCAGCCGAACTGAGACCCAGTACTTC. Translation: CASSRTETQYF.

The chain uses TRBV7-9 and TRBJ2-3; 10 nucleotides line up with TRBD1. This CDR3 contains 13 residues. Germline-derived CDR1 and CDR2 are SEHNR and FQNEAQ (reference sequence). The CDR3 DNA reads TGTGCGTCCGGGACAGGGGTCGCAGATACGCAGTATTTT. It translates to CASGTGVADTQYF.

Here the CDR3 DNA reads TGTGCCAGCAGTTACCGAGGGTTCGAAAAACTGTTTTTT. Residues: CASSYRGFEKLFF. This rearrangement joins TRBV6-2 or TRBV6-3 to TRBJ1-4; no firm D call. The CDR3 covers 13 residues. V gave up 2 bases and J gave up 8 bases, with 9 bases separating them. In germline, CDR1 is MNHEY, CDR2 SVGEGT.

The chain joins TRBV9 to TRBJ1-3; tentative D call: TRBD1 (5 bases). Germline lookup yields CDR1 SGDLS and CDR2 YYNGEE. Trimming took off 6 bases at V and 0 bases at J, with 10 bases between the two ends. The CDR3 extends over 14 amino acids. DNA for the CDR3: TGTGCCAGCACCGGGGGATTCTCTGGAAACACCATATATTTT. Its translation is CASTGGFSGNTIYF.

The CDR3 coding sequence is TGTGCCAGCAGTGGGACTAGCGGGCCTATTCAAGAGACCCAGTACTTC. Its translation is CASSGTSGPIQETQYF. The chain combines TRBV6-1 with TRBJ2-5; 11 nucleotides agree with TRBD2. V shed 4 bases and J 2 bases; nucleotides not matched to a gene: 6. Germline V gives CDR1 MNHNS, CDR2 SASEGT. This CDR3 spans 16 amino acids.

CDR3 protein: CASHFTGNTIYF. The CDR3 nucleotides read TGTGCCAGCCATTTCACTGGAAACACCATATATTTT. J is TRBJ1-3 and V is TRBV6-5; D unresolved. CDR3 length: 12 residues. The V and J ends lost 8 bases and 2 bases respectively, with 7 bases between them. Germline loops: CDR1 MNHEY, CDR2 SVGAGI.

This clone came up a few times. The gene calls are TRBV20-1 and TRBJ2-1; 10 nucleotides agree with TRBD2. The V and J ends lost 7 bases and 14 bases, in that order; junction bases with no gene match: 8. The CDR3 has 11 residues. Looked up from germline, CDR1 is DFQATT and CDR2 is SNEGSKA (reference sequence). The DNA for the CDR3 is TGCAGTGTTTCGGTAGCGGGAGGCGAGTTCTTC. This sequence encodes CSVSVAGGEFF.

This chain joins TRBV5-5 and TRBJ1-5; maybe TRBD1 (6 bases). The CDR3 totals 15 residues. The germline CDR1 and CDR2 sequences are SGHKS and YYEKEE (reference sequence). V was pared by 0 bases and J by 4 bases, with 11 bases between. Here the CDR3 reads CASSLAPQGNQPQHF. CDR3 nucleotide sequence: TGTGCCAGCAGCTTGGCCCCCCAGGGGAATCAGCCCCAGCATTTT.

The V and J genes are TRBV25-1 and TRBJ2-1, with D perhaps matching TRBD1 (6 bases). The CDR3 spans 15 residues. V was shortened by 6 bases and J by 4 bases, with 16 bases between the two germline ends. Germline lookup yields CDR1 MGHDK and CDR2 SYGVNS. The CDR3 here is CASRSPSGTYNEQFF. In DNA form, the CDR3 reads TGTGCCAGCAGGTCCCCGAGTGGGACATACAATGAGCAGTTCTTC.

This sequence joins TRBV5-5 and TRBJ1-2; D might be TRBD1 (5 bases). The CDR3 covers 13 residues. V shed 1 base and J shed 2 bases, with 6 bases lying between them. Germline values: CDR1 SGHKS, CDR2 YYEKEE (reference sequence). The CDR3 spells CASSLSGNYGYTF. CDR3 in DNA: TGTGCCAGCAGCTTGTCAGGGAACTATGGCTACACCTTC.

This clone was detected once. This chain joins TRBV5-1 and TRBJ1-1; possibly TRBD1 for D (6 bases). V lost 2 bases, J lost 0 bases, and 11 bases lay in between. The CDR3 has 15 amino acids. CDR1 is SGHRS, CDR2 YFSETQ, per germline. CDR3 bases: TGCGCCAGCAGCTTAGGGGGGGCCCTGAACACTGAAGCTTTCTTT. This sequence encodes CASSLGGALNTEAFF.

The chain has TRBV7-2 and TRBJ2-6, with 8 bases matching TRBD1. This CDR3 is built from 15 residues. CDR1 is SGHTA, CDR2 FQGNSA, per germline. V lost 8 bases, J lost 4 bases, and 7 bases stayed unmatched. CDR3 sequence: CASGQGGAGANVLTF. CDR3 nucleotide sequence: TGTGCCAGCGGACAGGGAGGAGCGGGGGCCAACGTCCTGACTTTC.

V gene TRBV12-5 combines with J gene TRBJ1-5; TRBD1 is a possible D gene (6 bases). Per the germline V gene, CDR1 is LGHNT and CDR2 is FRNRAP. This CDR3 comprises 11 residues. V shed 8 bases and J shed 12 bases, with 14 bases lying between them. As DNA, the CDR3 is TGTGCTAGTTCGGGGGGCGGTGGCCAGCATTTT. Translation: CASSGGGGQHF.